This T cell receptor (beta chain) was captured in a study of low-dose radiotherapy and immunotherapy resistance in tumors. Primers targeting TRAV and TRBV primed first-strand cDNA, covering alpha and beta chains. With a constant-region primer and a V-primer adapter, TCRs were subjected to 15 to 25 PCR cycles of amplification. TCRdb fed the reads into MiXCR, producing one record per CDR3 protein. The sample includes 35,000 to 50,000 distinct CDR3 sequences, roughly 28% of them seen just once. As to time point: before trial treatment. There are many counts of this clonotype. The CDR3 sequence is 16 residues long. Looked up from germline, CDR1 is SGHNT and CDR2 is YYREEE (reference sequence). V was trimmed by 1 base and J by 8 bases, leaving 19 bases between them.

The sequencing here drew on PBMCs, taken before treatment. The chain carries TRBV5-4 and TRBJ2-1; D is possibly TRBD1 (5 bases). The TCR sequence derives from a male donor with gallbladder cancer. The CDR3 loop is CASSLKGTGDLDEQFF. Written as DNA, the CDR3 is TGTGCCAGCAGCTTGAAGGGAACAGGCGACCTCGATGAGCAGTTCTTC.